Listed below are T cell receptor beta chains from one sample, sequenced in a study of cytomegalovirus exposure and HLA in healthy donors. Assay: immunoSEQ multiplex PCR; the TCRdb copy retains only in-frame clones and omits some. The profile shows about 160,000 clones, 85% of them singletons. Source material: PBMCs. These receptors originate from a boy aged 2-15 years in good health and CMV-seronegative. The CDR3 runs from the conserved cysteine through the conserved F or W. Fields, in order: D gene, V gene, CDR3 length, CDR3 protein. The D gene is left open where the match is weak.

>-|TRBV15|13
CATSRLFQETQYF
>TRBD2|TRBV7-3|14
CASSVSGGARTQYF
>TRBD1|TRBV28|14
CASSPWDSYYGYTF
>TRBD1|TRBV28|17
CASNPGTGGVFVDEQFF
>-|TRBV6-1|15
CASSEGRGPPDTQYF
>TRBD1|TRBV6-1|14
CASSGQGSTDTQYF
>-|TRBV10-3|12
CAIGLGDTEAFF
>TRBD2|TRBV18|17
CASSPISGRALSGELFF
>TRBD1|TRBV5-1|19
CASSLEGAGGVSGANVLTF
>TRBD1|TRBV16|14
CASSHPGQGYGYTF